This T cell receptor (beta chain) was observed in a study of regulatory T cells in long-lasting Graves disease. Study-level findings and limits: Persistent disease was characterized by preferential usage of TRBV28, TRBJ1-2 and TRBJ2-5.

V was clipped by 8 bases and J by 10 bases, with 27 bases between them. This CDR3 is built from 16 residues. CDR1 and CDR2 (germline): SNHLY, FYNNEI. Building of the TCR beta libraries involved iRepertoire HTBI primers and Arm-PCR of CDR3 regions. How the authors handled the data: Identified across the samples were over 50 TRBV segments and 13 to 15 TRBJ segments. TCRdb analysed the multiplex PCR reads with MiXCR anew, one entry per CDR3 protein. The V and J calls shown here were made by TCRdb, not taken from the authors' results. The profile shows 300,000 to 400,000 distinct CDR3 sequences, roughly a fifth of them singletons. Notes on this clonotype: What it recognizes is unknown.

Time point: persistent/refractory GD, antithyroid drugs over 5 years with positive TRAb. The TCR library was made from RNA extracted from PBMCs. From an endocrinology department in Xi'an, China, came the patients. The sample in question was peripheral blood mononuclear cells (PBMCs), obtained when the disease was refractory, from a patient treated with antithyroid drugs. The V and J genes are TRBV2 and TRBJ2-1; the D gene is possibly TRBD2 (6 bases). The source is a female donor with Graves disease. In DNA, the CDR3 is TGTGCCAGCTGGGGAACTCGGGGGTCAGGTGCTTGGGAGCAGTTCTTC. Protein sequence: CASWGTRGSGAWEQFF. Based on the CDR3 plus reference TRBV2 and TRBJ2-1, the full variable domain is EPEVTQTPSHQVTQMGQEVILRCVPISNHLYFYWYRQILGQKVEFLVSFYNNEISEKSEIFDDQFSVERPDGSNFTLKIRSTKLEDSAMYFCASWGTRGSGAWEQFFGPGTRLTVL.